The rows below give T cell receptor beta chains drawn from one sample of a study of shared T cell receptors in the human thymus. TCRdb's copy holds only in-frame clones and misses some; the assay was immunoSEQ multiplex PCR. Found here are almost 550,000 clones, around 78% of them singletons; the top ten hold about 0.013%. These sequences were also reported in another study, on human thymus T cells.

Material for sequencing was thymocytes. Every receptor here comes from a boy in the first two years of life with a congenital heart defect. CDR3s include the opening cysteine and the closing phenylalanine or tryptophan. Each record gives: V gene, D gene, J gene, clone size, CDR3 DNA, CDR3 protein. A D gene is named only where the DNA matches it firmly. For some rows the clone size is stated as once, few or many, or as a class when expanded; others skip it.

TRBV7-3,TRBD1,TRBJ1-5,NA,TGTGCCAGCAGCCGGTGGACAGGGGCACCGGTACAGCCCCAGCATTTT,CASSRWTGAPVQPQHF
TRBV6-6,NA,TRBJ2-5,NA,TGTGCCAGCAGTTACTCGAGGCAGGGGAAAGAGACCCAGTACTTC,CASSYSRQGKETQYF
TRBV6-1,TRBD1,TRBJ1-2,NA,TGTGCCAGCATGACAGGGACCCTTAACTATGGCTACACCTTC,CASMTGTLNYGYTF
TRBV27,TRBD1,TRBJ2-7,NA,TGTGCCAGCAGTTTGGGTCGGGACAGGGTACACGAGCAGTACTTC,CASSLGRDRVHEQYF
TRBV25-1,TRBD1,TRBJ2-3,NA,TGTGCCAGCGGAGACAGGGGGCCCACAGATACGCAGTATTTT,CASGDRGPTDTQYF
TRBV30,TRBD2,TRBJ2-5,NA,TGTGCCTGGAGTGTACGGCTAGCGGGAGTAAGAGAGACCCAGTACTTC,CAWSVRLAGVRETQYF
TRBV5-1,TRBD2,TRBJ2-7,NA,TGCGCCAGCAGCTTGGGACTAGCGGGACGCTACGAGCAGTACTTC,CASSLGLAGRYEQYF
TRBV9,NA,TRBJ1-1,NA,TGTGCCAGCAGCCCCCCCAGGGCCAGGGAAGCTTTCTTT,CASSPPRAREAFF
TRBV30,NA,TRBJ2-4,NA,TGTGCCTGGAGTGTCCGGTACATTCAGTACTTC,CAWSVRYIQYF
TRBV4-2,NA,TRBJ2-2,NA,TGTGCCAGCAGCAGCGGCTGGAGGGGCGACACCGGGGAGCTGTTTTTT,CASSSGWRGDTGELFF
TRBV4-1,NA,TRBJ1-4,NA,TGCGCCAGCAGCCAGAGGGGGGGAGAAAAACTGTTTTTT,CASSQRGGEKLFF
TRBV9,TRBD1,TRBJ2-5,NA,TGTGCCAGCAGCGGAGGTGAGACAGGGGTGACCCAGTACTTC,CASSGGETGVTQYF
TRBV29-1,TRBD1,TRBJ2-2,NA,TGCAGCGCCAAGACAGGGGGGGTTAACACCGGGGAGCTGTTTTTT,CSAKTGGVNTGELFF
TRBV13,NA,TRBJ2-7,NA,TGTGCCAGCAGCTTAGGGCTAGCCCCCTACGAGCAGTACTTC,CASSLGLAPYEQYF
TRBV11-3,TRBD1,TRBJ2-7,NA,TGTGCCAGCAGCGTGGGACAGGGGGACGAGCAGTACTTC,CASSVGQGDEQYF
TRBV6-6,NA,TRBJ2-7,NA,TGTGCCAGCAGCCCATCGGGACTGACTAACTACGAGCAGTACTTC,CASSPSGLTNYEQYF
TRBV19,NA,TRBJ1-2,NA,TGTGCCAGTAATGGTCTCTATCCCTATGGCTACACCTTC,CASNGLYPYGYTF
TRBV14,TRBD1,TRBJ1-3,NA,TGTGCCAGCAGCCCTGACAGGGATGCTGATAACACCATATATTTT,CASSPDRDADNTIYF
TRBV4-3,NA,TRBJ2-3,once,TGCGCCAGCAGCCAAGAAAGGAGCCGGGATTGCACAGATACGCAGTATTTT,CASSQERSRDCTDTQYF
TRBV5-4,TRBD2,TRBJ2-1,NA,TGTGCCAGCAGCGCGAGGCTAGCGGCACCCTCCTACAATGAGCAGTTCTTC,CASSARLAAPSYNEQFF
TRBV4-1,NA,TRBJ2-7,NA,TGCGCCAGCAGCCAAGTCTGTCCCAGGGCCCATCCTTACGAGCAGTACTTC,CASSQVCPRAHPYEQYF
TRBV27,NA,TRBJ2-7,NA,TGTGCCAGCAGTTTATCTCCAGGGGATGCCTACGAGCAGTACTTC,CASSLSPGDAYEQYF
TRBV27,NA,TRBJ2-3,NA,TGTGCCAGCAGTTTATCAGCGCGGAGCACAGATACGCAGTATTTT,CASSLSARSTDTQYF
TRBV4-2,NA,TRBJ1-4,NA,TGTGCCAGCAGCCAAGATTTAAGGGGGAACTCGGCAACTAATGAAAAACTGTTTTTT,CASSQDLRGNSATNEKLFF
TRBV7-2,TRBD2,TRBJ2-2,NA,TGTGCCAGCAGCTTAGGGTCTACTAGCGGGAGAGGCACCGGGGAGCTGTTTTTT,CASSLGSTSGRGTGELFF
TRBV4-2,NA,TRBJ1-2,NA,TGTGCCAGCAGCCAAGACACTAACTATGGCTACACCTTC,CASSQDTNYGYTF
TRBV7-2,TRBD1,TRBJ2-1,NA,TGTGCCAGCAGCCCAGACCAGCAGGGGGCCTACAATGAGCAGTTCTTC,CASSPDQQGAYNEQFF
TRBV25-1,NA,TRBJ1-4,once,TGTGCCAGCCAAACCCAGGTTAATGAAAAACTGTTTTTT,CASQTQVNEKLFF
TRBV11-1,TRBD1,TRBJ2-2,NA,TGTGCCAGCAGCCACGGGACAGGGGGCGCGTATTGGGAGCTGTTTTTT,CASSHGTGGAYWELFF
TRBV7-6,TRBD2,TRBJ2-1,NA,TGTGCCAGCAGCTACGCACTAGCGGGGTACAATGAGCAGTTCTTC,CASSYALAGYNEQFF
TRBV14,NA,TRBJ1-1,NA,TGTGCCAGCAGCCAAGCGACTGGACAGTTCATGAACACTGAAGCTTTCTTT,CASSQATGQFMNTEAFF
TRBV2,TRBD1,TRBJ2-1,few,TGTGCCAGCAGTGAAGGAAATGGTCGAGACAGGGGGCGTCGGTGGGAGGTATGCAATGAGCAGTTCTTC,CASSEGNGRDRGRRWEVCNEQFF
TRBV10-2,TRBD1,TRBJ1-3,once,TGCGCCAGCAGTGAGGGGACAGGGGAGAGCTCTGGAAACACCATATATTTT,CASSEGTGESSGNTIYF
TRBV7-9,TRBD2,TRBJ2-2,NA,TGTGCCAGCAGCCCAGCGGGAGTTTTTAATTTCCGCACCGGGGAGCTGTTTTTT,CASSPAGVFNFRTGELFF
TRBV29-1,NA,TRBJ2-7,once,TGCAGCTCCGGGACTCCCCCGGGGGAGCAGTACTTC,CSSGTPPGEQYF
TRBV4-3,NA,TRBJ1-2,NA,TGCGCCAGCAGCCAGCGGCGGGGGGTTAACTATGGCTACACCTTC,CASSQRRGVNYGYTF
TRBV14,TRBD1,TRBJ1-2,NA,TGTGCCAGCAGCCCTGACAGGGAGGAAAATGGCTACACCTTC,CASSPDREENGYTF
TRBV5-4,NA,TRBJ2-5,NA,TGTGCCAGCAGCCGGGGTGGGTCCCAAGAGACCCAGTACTTC,CASSRGGSQETQYF
TRBV7-2,TRBD1,TRBJ2-1,NA,TGTGCCAGCAGCCCTACAGGGGGTACTGAGCAGTTCTTC,CASSPTGGTEQFF
TRBV10-3,NA,TRBJ1-2,NA,TGTGCCATCAGTGCGGCAGGAAACTATGGCTACACCTTC,CAISAAGNYGYTF
TRBV5-6,TRBD1,TRBJ2-7,once,TGTGCCAGCAGCTTGAAGACAGGGCTTAGGCGATTCTTC,CASSLKTGLRRFF
TRBV19,TRBD2,TRBJ2-6,NA,TGTGCCAGTAGTATGTGCGTGCGGGAGGCTCCCTCTGGGGCCAACGTCCTGACTTTC,CASSMCVREAPSGANVLTF